Listed here is a single T cell receptor (beta chain). Its specificity is not known. The data derive from a study of T cell clonotyping in hematopoietic cell transplantation. Study details: Pretransplant recipient samples were taken after cytoreduction.

Clones were sequenced by immunoSEQ multiplex PCR, and TCRdb holds only the in-frame ones, with some missing. Of 20,000 to 25,000 clones listed, 85% to 90% are singletons. Findings and caveats of the study: Pathologically expanded recipient clonotypes increased progressively from day 30 to day 180 as diversity fell.

CDR3 length: 13 residues. CDR1 and CDR2 from the germline V gene are LNHDA and SQIVND (reference sequence). V shed 5 bases and J shed 7 bases, with 14 bases lying between them. The sample's time point: recipient sample about 28 days before transplant, after cytoreduction. Samples: about 28 days before transplant, then days 30, 100 and 180 after. The origin of this receptor is a man younger than 30 with biphenotypic leukemia. Some clones in this sample may be carry-over from other donors' samples. Sequenced here: peripheral blood mononuclear cells, sampled before stem cell transplant. This chain uses TRBV19 with TRBJ2-5, with D tentatively TRBD1 (6 bases). CDR3 protein: CASSVQGMGTQYF. CDR3 sequence (DNA): TGTGCCAGTAGTGTACAGGGTATGGGGACCCAGTACTTC.